The present T cell receptor beta chain was sequenced within a study of control samples from healthy donors and cancer patients (dated by TCRdb to 2020 to 2022). The method was the immunoSEQ multiplex PCR assay. TCRdb limited this immuneACCESS table to in-frame rearrangements with V and J called. A share of clones is missing; checked studies link under half to unresolved V genes, and the rest is unexplained. A total of approximately 90,000 clones appear in this sample, roughly 84% of them only once. The ten largest clonotypes hold over 30% of the sample. As to this clone: Its binding antigen is unknown. There are no base qualities to consult, and no much larger clone falls within one base.

The CDR3 goes from the cysteine to the phenylalanine over 10 residues. Just CDR3 DNA is preserved here, 30 bases in frame from base 1. This sequence originates from a man aged 65 to 79 with lung cancer. The chain joins TRBV21-1 to TRBJ1-2. TRBV21-1 is annotated as a pseudogene. The specimen sequenced was PBMCs. CDR3 loop: CASSDHGYTF. Read as DNA, the sequence is TGTGCCAGCAGCGACCATGGCTACACCTTC.